Presented here are 22 T cell receptor beta chains from one specimen sequenced in a study of blood T cell repertoires in COVID-19. The repertoire was sequenced with immunoSEQ multiplex PCR; TCRdb's copy has only in-frame clones and lacks some. This sample has 250,000 to 400,000 clones; more than 70% occur once, and the top ten carry 1.5% to 2%. Sample: peripheral blood. Receptors were obtained from a woman aged 25-40 years with COVID-19, enrolled during active disease.

The rearrangement links TRBV27 to TRBJ2-3; 8 bases fit TRBD2. CDR1 is MNHEY, CDR2 SMNVEV, per germline (reference sequence). CDR3 length equals 17 residues. The J segment lost 1 base and the V segment lost 4 bases, leaving 10 bases of the junction unmatched. The CDR3, as DNA: TGTGCCAGCAGTTGGGTGCGGGGGGCCTTCGGCACAGATACGCAGTATTTT. Residues: CASSWVRGAFGTDTQYF.

This rearrangement joins TRBV3-1 (or the pseudogene TRBV3-2) to TRBJ2-7, with a weak D call TRBD2 (7 bases). The CDR3 loop spans 16 amino acids. Trimming took 0 bases from V and 3 from J, leaving 15 bases between them. Germline CDR1 is LGHDT and CDR2 is YNNKEL (reference sequence). CDR3 loop: CASSQERGGFGYEQYF. In DNA, the CDR3 is TGTGCCAGCAGCCAAGAAAGGGGGGGTTTTGGCTACGAGCAGTACTTC.

As regards this clone: The sample carries other DNA sequences with the same CDR3. The rearrangement links TRBV29-1 to TRBJ1-1; D gene ambiguous. This CDR3 has 13 amino acids. Germline V lookup: CDR1 SQVTM, CDR2 ANQGSEA. V shed 2 bases and J shed 0 bases, with 7 bases lying between them. The CDR3 sequence is CSVERRLNTEAFF. In DNA form, the CDR3 reads TGCAGCGTTGAACGCAGATTGAACACTGAAGCTTTCTTT.

This chain links TRBV7-8 with TRBJ1-4; the D is unclear. This CDR3 is 13 amino acids long. V was trimmed by 0 bases and J by 8 bases, leaving 7 bases between them. CDR1 and CDR2 (germline): SGHVS, FQNEAQ. The CDR3 region has the DNA TGTGCCAGCAGCTTAGCAGTCAGGGAAAAACTGTTTTTT. Residues: CASSLAVREKLFF. The full variable domain, with the rest looked up from reference TRBV7-8 and TRBJ1-4, is GAGVSQSPRYKVAKRGQDVALRCDPISGHVSLFWYQQALGQGPEFLTYFQNEAQLDKSGLPSDRFFAERPEGSVSTLKIQRTQQEDSAVYLCASSLAVREKLFFGSGTQLSVL.

Written as DNA, the CDR3 is TGTGCCAGTAGTCAGGGGGCTGGGGCCAACGTCCTGACTTTC. This codes for CASSQGAGANVLTF. This chain links TRBV19 with TRBJ2-6; 7 nucleotides align to TRBD1. V shed 5 bases and J 2 bases; nucleotides not matched to a gene: 0. The CDR3 is 14 amino acids. CDR1 and CDR2 from the germline V gene are LNHDA and SQIVND (reference sequence).

J is TRBJ1-3 and V is TRBV5-6; 8 nucleotides align to TRBD1. Trimming cost V 4 bases and J 7 bases; bases outside gene matches: 10. This CDR3 region has 15 residues. Germline CDR1 is SGHDT and CDR2 is YYEEEE. This chain's CDR3 is CASSPPGQGANTIYF. As DNA, the CDR3 is TGTGCCAGCAGCCCGCCAGGGCAGGGGGCGAACACCATATATTTT. The entire variable domain, with the rest obtained from reference TRBV5-6 and TRBJ1-3, is as follows: DAGVTQSPTHLIKTRGQQVTLRCSPKSGHDTVSWYQQALGQGPQFIFQYYEEEERQRGNFPDRFSGHQFPNYSSELNVNALLLGDSALYLCASSPPGQGANTIYFGEGSWLTVV.

This clone was observed a single time. At the DNA level, this CDR3 is encoded by other sequences in the same sample as well. This chain uses TRBV2 with TRBJ1-2; D gene uncertain. In germline, CDR1 is SNHLY, CDR2 FYNNEI. Trimming pared 3 bases from V and 0 bases from J, leaving 2 bases between. There are 12 residues in the CDR3. As DNA, the CDR3 is TGTGCCAGCAGTGACTCTAACTATGGCTACACCTTC. It specifies CASSDSNYGYTF.

The chain joins TRBV5-1 to TRBJ2-2, with D perhaps TRBD1 (6 bases). Germline V lookup: CDR1 SGHRS, CDR2 YFSETQ. This CDR3 is 13 amino acids long. V shed 3 bases and J shed 3 bases, with 6 bases lying between them. Here the CDR3 reads CASSSGDTGELFF. CDR3 nucleotide sequence: TGCGCCAGCAGCTCAGGGGACACCGGGGAGCTGTTTTTT.

V gene TRBV5-1 combines with J gene TRBJ1-1, with unresolved D. The V end was cut by 0 bases, the J end by 7 bases, with 13 bases between. This CDR3 region has 14 residues. The germline V gene encodes CDR1 SGHRS and CDR2 YFSETQ. The CDR3 sequence: CASSLASRGGEAFF. Here the CDR3 DNA reads TGCGCCAGCAGCTTGGCCTCCCGGGGAGGTGAAGCTTTCTTT.

The chain employs TRBV28 and TRBJ2-1; TRBD1 is a possible D gene (6 bases). CDR1 and CDR2 (germline): MDHEN, SYDVKM. Trimming left V 6 bases short and J 2 bases short, with 20 bases between. The CDR3 totals 17 residues. The CDR3 DNA follows: TGTGCCAGCAGCTCAGGCCAGGGGTTGGAGACCTACAATGAGCAGTTCTTC. Amino acids: CASSSGQGLETYNEQFF.

The rearrangement links TRBV4-3 to TRBJ2-7; D might be TRBD1 (6 bases). This CDR3 has 15 residues. Deletions cut 2 bases from V and 2 bases from J, with 13 bases between. The germline V gene encodes CDR1 LGHNA and CDR2 YSLEER. The CDR3 is CASSQTWDTTYEQYF. The CDR3 DNA reads TGCGCCAGCAGCCAAACCTGGGACACGACCTACGAGCAGTACTTC.

Concerning this clone itself: Additional DNA sequences in this sample encode the identical CDR3. The DNA for the CDR3 is TGCGCCAGCAGCTTGGGTCCAACGGGAAACCAAGAGACCCAGTACTTC. Protein product: CASSLGPTGNQETQYF. V gene TRBV5-1 combines with J gene TRBJ2-5; possibly TRBD2 for D (5 bases). The CDR3 extends over 16 amino acids. Trimming removed 0 bases from V and 0 bases from J, with 12 bases in between. The germline gives CDR1 SGHRS, CDR2 YFSETQ.

This clone was seen only once. This chain joins TRBV11-2 and TRBJ2-6, with unresolved D. Germline-derived CDR1 and CDR2 are SGHAT and FQNNGV. This CDR3 region has 17 residues. The V gene lost 2 bases and the J gene lost 0 bases, with 11 bases spanning the gap. For the CDR3, the DNA is TGTGCCAGCAGCTTATCTCTACCAATCTCTGGGGCCAACGTCCTGACTTTC. Protein: CASSLSLPISGANVLTF.

The gene calls are TRBV27 and TRBJ2-1; TRBD1 matches at 10 bases. V was pared by 6 bases and J by 4 bases, with 6 bases of the junction left unmatched. The CDR3 extends over 15 amino acids. From germline, CDR1 is MNHEY and CDR2 SMNVEV (reference sequence). The CDR3 DNA follows: TGTGCCAGCAGACTGGACAGGGGGGGGTACAATGAGCAGTTCTTC. This translates into CASRLDRGGYNEQFF.

The gene calls are TRBV6-5 and TRBJ1-1, with D possibly being TRBD1 (6 bases). Trimming took off 2 bases at V and 0 bases at J, with 10 bases between the two ends. This CDR3 has 15 amino acids. CDR1 is MNHEY and CDR2 is SVGAGI in the germline V gene. The CDR3 nucleotides read TGTGCCAGCAGTTACCGGGGGGCCTTGAACACTGAAGCTTTCTTT. This gives the protein CASSYRGALNTEAFF.

This clone was seen once. This sequence joins TRBV7-9 and TRBJ2-1, with 13 bases fitting TRBD2. Trimming cost V 2 bases and J 9 bases; bases outside gene matches: 4. Germline V gene data show CDR1 as SEHNR and CDR2 as FQNEAQ (reference sequence). The CDR3 totals 15 residues. CDR3 nucleotides: TGTGCCAGCAGCTTAACACTAGCGGGGGGGCTTGAGCAGTTCTTC. This encodes CASSLTLAGGLEQFF.

This clone came up a few times. The chain recombines TRBV6-6 with TRBJ1-5, with D possibly matching TRBD1 (6 bases). V was cut by 4 bases and J by 3 bases, with 13 bases left in between. The CDR3 sequence is 15 residues long. Germline CDR1 reads MNHNY; CDR2 reads SVGAGI (reference sequence). DNA for the CDR3: TGTGCCAGCAGTTCAGGGGTTATCGCCAATCAGCCCCAGCATTTT. Translated: CASSSGVIANQPQHF.

The rearrangement joins TRBV11-2 to TRBJ2-2, with 10 bases lining up with TRBD1. This CDR3 contains 15 residues. Looked up from germline, CDR1 is SGHAT and CDR2 is FQNNGV. The J segment lost 6 bases and the V segment lost 5 bases, leaving 6 bases of the junction unmatched. The CDR3 loop is CASSPGTGVAGELFF. CDR3 sequence (DNA): TGTGCCAGCAGCCCCGGGACAGGGGTGGCCGGGGAGCTGTTTTTT.

This chain joins TRBV10-1 and TRBJ1-1; 8 positions agree with TRBD1. The CDR3 sequence is 14 residues long. The germline V gene encodes CDR1 WNHNN and CDR2 SYGVQD (reference sequence). Losses at the gene ends were 4 bases for V and 5 bases for J; bases not matched to a gene: 6. CDR3 amino acids: CASSGTGRLTEAFF. The DNA for the CDR3 is TGCGCCAGCAGTGGGACAGGGCGGTTGACTGAAGCTTTCTTT.

The rearrangement uses TRBV2 and TRBJ1-3, with unresolved D. Trimming took off 4 bases at V and 4 bases at J, with 11 bases between the two ends. CDR3 length: 14 residues. The germline V gene encodes CDR1 SNHLY and CDR2 FYNNEI. CDR3 loop: CASSVETTGNTIYF. The CDR3, as DNA: TGTGCCAGCAGTGTCGAGACTACGGGAAACACCATATATTTT.

The chain has TRBV29-1 and TRBJ1-2; TRBD1 matches at 7 bases. The germline CDR1 and CDR2 sequences are SQVTM and ANQGSEA. Losses at the gene ends were 7 bases for V and 6 bases for J; bases not matched to a gene: 14. This CDR3 region has 14 residues. CDR3 nucleotides: TGCAGCGCCCTCCTATTCGACAGGGTAGATGGCTACACCTTC. Protein product: CSALLFDRVDGYTF.

This rearrangement joins TRBV5-5 to TRBJ1-5; 7 bases align to TRBD1. The CDR3 is made up of 16 amino acids. Germline V CDR1 and CDR2: SGHKS, YYEKEE (reference sequence). Trimming removed 4 bases from V and 1 base from J; junction bases left unmatched: 8. In nucleotides, the CDR3 is TGTGCCAGCAGCCCCAACCCGGACAGGAGCAATCAGCCCCAGCATTTT. This sequence encodes CASSPNPDRSNQPQHF.